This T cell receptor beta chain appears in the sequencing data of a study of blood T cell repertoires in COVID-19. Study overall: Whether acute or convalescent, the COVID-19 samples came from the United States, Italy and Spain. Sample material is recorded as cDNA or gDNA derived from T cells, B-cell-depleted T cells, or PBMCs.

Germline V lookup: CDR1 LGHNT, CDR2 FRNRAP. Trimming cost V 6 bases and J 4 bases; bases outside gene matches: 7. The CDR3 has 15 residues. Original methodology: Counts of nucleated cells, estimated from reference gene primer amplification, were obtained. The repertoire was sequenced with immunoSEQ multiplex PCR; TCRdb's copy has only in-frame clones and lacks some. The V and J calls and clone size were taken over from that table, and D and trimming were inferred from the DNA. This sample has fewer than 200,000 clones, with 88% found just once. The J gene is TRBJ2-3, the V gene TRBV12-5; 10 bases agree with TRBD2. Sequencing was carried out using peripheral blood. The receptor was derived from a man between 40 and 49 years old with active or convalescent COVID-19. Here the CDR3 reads CASGKAGGRADTQYF. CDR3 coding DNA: TGTGCTAGTGGCAAAGCGGGGGGGCGGGCAGATACGCAGTATTTT.